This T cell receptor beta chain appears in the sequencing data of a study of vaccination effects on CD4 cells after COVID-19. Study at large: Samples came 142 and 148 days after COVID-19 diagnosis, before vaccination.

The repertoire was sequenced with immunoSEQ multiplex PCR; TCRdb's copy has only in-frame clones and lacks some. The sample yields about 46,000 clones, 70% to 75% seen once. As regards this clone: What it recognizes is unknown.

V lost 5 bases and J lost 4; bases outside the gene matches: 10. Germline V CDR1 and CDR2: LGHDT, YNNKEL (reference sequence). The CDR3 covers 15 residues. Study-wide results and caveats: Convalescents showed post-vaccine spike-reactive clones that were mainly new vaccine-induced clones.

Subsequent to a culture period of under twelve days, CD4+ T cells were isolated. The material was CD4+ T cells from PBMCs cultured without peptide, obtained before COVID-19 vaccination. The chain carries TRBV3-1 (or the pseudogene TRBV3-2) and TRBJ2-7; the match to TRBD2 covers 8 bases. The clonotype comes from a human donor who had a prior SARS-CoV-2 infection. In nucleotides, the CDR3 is TGTGCCAGCAGCGGTGGCGGACTAGCCGAATACGAGCAGTACTTC. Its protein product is CASSGGGLAEYEQYF.